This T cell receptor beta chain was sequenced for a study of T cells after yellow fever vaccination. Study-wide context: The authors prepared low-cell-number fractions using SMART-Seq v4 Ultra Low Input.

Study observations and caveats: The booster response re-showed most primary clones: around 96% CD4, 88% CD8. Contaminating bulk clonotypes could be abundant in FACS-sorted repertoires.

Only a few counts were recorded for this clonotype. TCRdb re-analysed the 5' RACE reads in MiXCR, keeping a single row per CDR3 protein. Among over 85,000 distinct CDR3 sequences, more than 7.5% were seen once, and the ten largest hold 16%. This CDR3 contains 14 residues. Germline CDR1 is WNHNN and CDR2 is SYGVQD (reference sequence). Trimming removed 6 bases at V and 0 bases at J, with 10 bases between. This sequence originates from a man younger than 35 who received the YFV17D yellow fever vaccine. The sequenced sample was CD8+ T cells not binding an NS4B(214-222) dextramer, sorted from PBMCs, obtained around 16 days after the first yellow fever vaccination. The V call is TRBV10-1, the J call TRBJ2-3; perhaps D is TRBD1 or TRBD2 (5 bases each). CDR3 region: CASSRDPSTDTQYF. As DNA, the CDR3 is TGCGCCAGCAGCAGGGACCCTAGCACAGATACGCAGTATTTT.